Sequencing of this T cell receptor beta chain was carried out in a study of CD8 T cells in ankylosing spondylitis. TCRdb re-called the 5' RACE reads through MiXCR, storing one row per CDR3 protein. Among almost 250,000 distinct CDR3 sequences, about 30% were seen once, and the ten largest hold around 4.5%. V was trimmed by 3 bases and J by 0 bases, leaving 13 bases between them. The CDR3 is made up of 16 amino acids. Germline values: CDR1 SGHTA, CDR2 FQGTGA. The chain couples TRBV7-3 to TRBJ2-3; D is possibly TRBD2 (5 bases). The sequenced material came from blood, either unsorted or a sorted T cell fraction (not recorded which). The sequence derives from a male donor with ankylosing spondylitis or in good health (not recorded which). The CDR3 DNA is TGTGCCAGCAGCTTCGTGGTAGCGAGAAGCACAGATACGCAGTATTTT. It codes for CASSFVVARSTDTQYF.